This TCR beta chain was retrieved from a study of OX40 agonist ivuxolimab in advanced cancers. Study overall: All patients had ivuxolimab intravenously every 2 weeks at 0.01 to 10 mg/kg. Patients treated during dose escalation were battling hepatocellular carcinoma, melanoma, renal cell or head and neck cancer.

Clones were sequenced by immunoSEQ multiplex PCR, and TCRdb holds only the in-frame ones, with some missing. There are about 30,000 clones in the sample; 90% occur only once, and 24% lies in the top ten. Trimming removed 4 bases from V and 4 bases from J, with 8 bases in between. The germline gives CDR1 SNHLY, CDR2 FYNNEI. This CDR3 spans 12 amino acids. In its sample, this clone was seen a few times. This TCR was recovered from an adult with an advanced solid tumor such as melanoma, head and neck, liver or kidney cancer. The sequencing here drew on CD4+ or CD8+ T cells sorted from blood, taken in a trial of the OX40 agonist ivuxolimab. This chain uses TRBV2 with TRBJ2-7; D is unresolved. For the CDR3, the DNA is TGTGCCAGCAGTGCCGGGTTATACGAGCAGTACTTC. This sequence encodes CASSAGLYEQYF.